This entry is about one T cell receptor (beta chain). The antigen remains undetermined. The entry originates in a study of shared clonotypes between healthy human individuals. The CDR3 is 16 amino acids. Germline loops: CDR1 ENHRY, CDR2 SYGVKD. V was cut by 10 bases and J by 2 bases, with 23 bases left in between. Study-wide results and limits: The expectation was that sequencing depth would affect clonotype sharing among donors.

Sequencing used immunoSEQ multiplex PCR; TCRdb keeps in-frame clones, though not all of them. This sample has about 95,000 clones, with around 67% found just once. Specimen: memory CD8+ T cells sorted from blood. The subset is: CD45RO+ cells pooled with CCR7-negative TemRA cells. The chain recombines TRBV10-3 with TRBJ2-5; D may match TRBD1 or TRBD2 (5 bases each). This clonotype originated in a man aged 25 to 45 in good health. The CDR3 nucleotides read TGTGCCACCGGTGCAGAGGGGTTCTTTAGACAAGAGACCCAGTACTTC. The encoded protein is CATGAEGFFRQETQYF.